This entry lists 10 T cell receptor beta chains sequenced from one sample in a study of control samples from healthy donors and cancer patients (dated by TCRdb to 2018 to 2021). The method behind the library was the immunoSEQ multiplex PCR assay. As stored in TCRdb, this immuneACCESS dataset retains in-frame rearrangements with V and J assigned. A fraction of the clones does not appear; measured against another copy, unresolved V genes explain less than half of the discrepancy, and the remainder lacks a known reason. The sample table records under 150,000 clones; more than 75% of these occur just once. The ten largest clones add up to 2.9% of the sample. Sequenced sample: blood. The receptors were gathered from a man aged 60-69 years in good health.

The CDR3 loop is CASRELNRGETQYF. Written as DNA, the CDR3 is TGTGCCAGCAGGGAGTTGAACCGCGGGGAGACCCAGTACTTC. V is TRBV5-6 and J is TRBJ2-5; TRBD2 is a possible D gene (5 bases). The germline V gene has CDR1 SGHDT and CDR2 YYEEEE. V was cut by 5 bases and J by 5 bases, with 16 bases left in between. The CDR3 has 14 amino acids.

The chain employs TRBV12-3 or TRBV12-4 and TRBJ1-1; no clear D. With 6 bases removed from V and 8 bases from J, the gap between germline ends came to 10 bases. CDR3 length: 11 amino acids. The CDR3 bases are TGTGCCAGCAGGATTGGCGGAGAAGCTTTCTTT. Residues: CASRIGGEAFF.

For the CDR3, the DNA is TGTGCCAGCAGGCAGGGTTCTGGCGGCTACACCTTC. Translation gives CASRQGSGGYTF. The V call is TRBV6-4, the J call TRBJ1-2, with D tentatively TRBD1 (5 bases). CDR3 length: 12 residues. V gave up 6 bases and J gave up 8 bases, with 13 bases separating them. CDR1 MRHNA and CDR2 SNTAGT come from the germline V gene.

The chain joins TRBV9 to TRBJ2-3, with 13 bases that match TRBD2. Trimming at V came to 2 bases and at J to 4 bases, leaving 13 bases not matched to a gene. Germline V gives CDR1 SGDLS, CDR2 YYNGEE. The CDR3 sequence is 19 residues long. The CDR3 coding sequence is TGTGCCAGCAGCGTTGATTCTATAACTAGCGGGGGGGCGGCAGATACGCAGTATTTT. It translates to CASSVDSITSGGAADTQYF.

The chain combines TRBV5-1 with TRBJ2-3; maybe TRBD1 (6 bases). The CDR3 has 15 residues. Trimming cost V 5 bases and J 2 bases, with 15 bases left between them. Per germline, CDR1 SGHRS and CDR2 YFSETQ. In DNA form, the CDR3 reads TGCGCCAGCAGTCGTCTGGGGGCCCCCACAGATACGCAGTATTTT. Its translation is CASSRLGAPTDTQYF. Based on the CDR3 plus reference TRBV5-1 and TRBJ2-3, the full variable domain is KAGVTQTPRYLIKTRGQQVTLSCSPISGHRSVSWYQQTPGQGLQFLFEYFSETQRNKGNFPGRFSGRQFSNSRSEMNVSTLELGDSALYLCASSRLGAPTDTQYFGPGTRLTVL.

The V gene is TRBV7-9, the J gene TRBJ1-2; D might be TRBD1 (5 bases). The CDR3 runs 14 residues. Germline V gives CDR1 SEHNR, CDR2 FQNEAQ (reference sequence). The V end lost 5 bases, the J end lost 4 bases, and 14 bases lay between the germline ends. CDR3 bases: TGTGCCAGCAGCCCGACCGTGGGGACCTATGGCTACACCTTC. It translates to CASSPTVGTYGYTF.

The chain employs TRBV28 and TRBJ1-6; the match to TRBD1 covers 7 bases. There are 18 residues in the CDR3. CDR1 MDHEN and CDR2 SYDVKM come from the germline V gene. V was pared by 5 bases and J by 2 bases, with 12 bases of the junction left unmatched. The CDR3 reads CASSQPSDRSTYNSPLHF. The CDR3 nucleotides read TGTGCCAGCAGTCAGCCCTCGGACAGGAGTACCTATAATTCACCCCTCCACTTT.

The chain recombines TRBV5-4 with TRBJ2-2; no clear D gene. CDR1 is SGHNT and CDR2 is YYREEE in the germline V gene (reference sequence). Trimming removed 4 bases from V and 6 bases from J, with 7 bases in between. CDR3 size: 12 residues. The CDR3 bases are TGTGCCAGCAGCGCGGTCGCCGGGGAGCTGTTTTTT. Protein product: CASSAVAGELFF.

This sequence joins TRBV28 and TRBJ1-1; TRBD1 matches at 7 bases. This CDR3 spans 14 amino acids. J lost 2 bases, V lost 7 bases, and 7 bases had no gene match. Germline CDR1 is MDHEN and CDR2 is SYDVKM. Here the CDR3 DNA reads TGTGCCAGCAATTTGGGACAGACCAACACTGAAGCTTTCTTT. This encodes CASNLGQTNTEAFF.

The chain uses TRBV18 and TRBJ1-5; no clear D gene. With 3 bases removed from V and 0 bases from J, the gap between germline ends came to 3 bases. This CDR3 region has 13 residues. The germline V gene encodes CDR1 KGHSH and CDR2 LQKENI. CDR3 DNA: TGTGCCAGCTCACCCAATAGCAATCAGCCCCAGCATTTT. The encoded protein is CASSPNSNQPQHF. Variable domain in full (rest from reference TRBV18 and TRBJ1-5): NAGVMQNPRHLVRRRGQEARLRCSPMKGHSHVYWYRQLPEEGLKFMVYLQKENIIDESGMPKERFSAEFPKEGPSILRIQQVVRGDSAAYFCASSPNSNQPQHFGDGTRLSIL.